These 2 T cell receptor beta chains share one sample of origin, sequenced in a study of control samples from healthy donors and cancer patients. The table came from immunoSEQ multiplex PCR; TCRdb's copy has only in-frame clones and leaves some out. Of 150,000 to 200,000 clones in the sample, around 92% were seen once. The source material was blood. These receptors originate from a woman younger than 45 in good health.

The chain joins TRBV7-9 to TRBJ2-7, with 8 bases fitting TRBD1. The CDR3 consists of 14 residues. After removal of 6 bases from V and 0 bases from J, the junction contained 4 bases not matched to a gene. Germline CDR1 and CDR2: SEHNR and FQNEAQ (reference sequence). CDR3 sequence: CASRPGTGSYEQYF. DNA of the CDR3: TGTGCCAGCAGACCCGGGACAGGCTCCTACGAGCAGTACTTC.

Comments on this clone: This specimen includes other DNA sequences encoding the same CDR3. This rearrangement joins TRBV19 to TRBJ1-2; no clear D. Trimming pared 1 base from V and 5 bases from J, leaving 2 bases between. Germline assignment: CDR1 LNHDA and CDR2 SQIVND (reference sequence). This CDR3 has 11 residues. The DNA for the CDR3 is TGTGCCAGTAGTATAGGTTATGGCTACACCTTC. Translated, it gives CASSIGYGYTF.